What follows describes a single T cell receptor (beta chain). Its matching antigen is unknown. V shed 0 bases, J shed 4 bases, and the junction held 6 bases outside the gene matches. Germline CDR1 and CDR2: GTSNPN and SVGIG (reference sequence). This CDR3 is 15 amino acids long. The source of the sample is a study of cytomegalovirus exposure and HLA in healthy donors. Study information: It was reported in a later analysis that the 90 to 150 validation repertoires used the same platform as the 550 to 800 first-cohort repertoires. Study observations and caveats: High specificity and sensitivity for cytomegalovirus status were reported for the classifier. The listing of some 170 TCR beta chains classed them as cytomegalovirus-associated.

Generated by immunoSEQ multiplex PCR, the TCRdb table keeps only in-frame clones and is missing some. Here the sample spans approximately 200,000 clones, 85% to 95% being singletons. The V gene is TRBV30, the J gene TRBJ1-2, with 9 positions matching TRBD1. The TCR sequence derives from a woman aged 18-29 years in good health and CMV-seronegative. Sequencing input: PBMCs. CDR3 sequence: CAWSVPGQGLYGYTF. For the CDR3, the DNA is TGTGCCTGGAGTGTACCGGGACAGGGCCTCTATGGCTACACCTTC. Combining the CDR3 with reference TRBV30 and TRBJ1-2 gives the whole variable domain SQTIHQWPATLVQPVGSPLSLECTVEGTSNPNLYWYRQAAGRGLQLLFYSVGIGQISSEVPQNLSASRPQDRQFILSSKKLLLSDSGFYLCAWSVPGQGLYGYTFGSGTRLTVV.